This is a list of T cell receptor beta chains from one sample in a study of post-analysis software for immune sequencing data. TCRdb re-analysed the PCR reads in MiXCR, keeping a single row per CDR3 protein. The table records 750,000 to 900,000 distinct CDR3 sequences, more than 45% of them present only once. Sequencing input: blood. These receptors all stem from a girl aged 5 to 17 with multiple sclerosis. CDR3s include the opening cysteine and the closing phenylalanine or tryptophan. A D gene is named only where the DNA matches it firmly.

d_call	v_call	j_call	cdr3_aa
TRBD1	TRBV15	TRBJ2-1	CATRNPGTELSNEQFF
NA	TRBV15	TRBJ2-7	CATSRDPSSSYERYF
NA	TRBV6-2/TRBV6-3	NA	CASSSPVVGDYEQYF
NA	TRBV6-5	TRBJ1-5	CASSQHDSSNQPQHF
NA	TRBV6-5	TRBJ2-1	CASSYQGTGNEQFF
NA	TRBV27	TRBJ1-2	CASSPIRGRINYGYTF
NA	TRBV29-1	TRBJ1-2	CSGNPANYGYTF
TRBD2	TRBV7-2	TRBJ2-7	CASRASGSRAYEQYF
NA	TRBV20-1	TRBJ1-6	CSASSDPNSPLHF
TRBD2	TRBV9	TRBJ2-5	CASSGGGSPNEQYF
TRBD2	TRBV4-3	TRBJ2-1	CASSQGGVAGEQFF
NA	TRBV30	TRBJ1-1	CAWSRPDYLNTEAFF
NA	TRBV12-3/TRBV12-4	TRBJ1-1	CASSLVFGRAVLEAFF
NA	TRBV7-2	TRBJ2-3	CASSPWVGRGGTDTQYF
TRBD2	TRBV2	TRBJ2-7	CASSAAHPTSGISYEQYF
TRBD1	TRBV28	TRBJ2-6	CASSIPRDRRYLSGANVLTF
NA	TRBV4-1	TRBJ2-7	CASSQREIYEQYF
TRBD2	TRBV20-1	TRBJ2-1	CSALTAVAGGSNEQFF
TRBD1	TRBV27	TRBJ2-7	CASSGTGATYEQYF
NA	TRBV20-1	TRBJ2-3	CSGAGTDTQYF
NA	TRBV7-3	TRBJ2-3	CASSSSAGDTQYF
NA	TRBV7-9	NA	CASSLWRGPETQYF
TRBD2	TRBV7-6	TRBJ2-3	CASQTSGSFDTQYF
TRBD1	TRBV20-1	TRBJ2-7	CSALRGPPSYEQYF